This T cell receptor (beta chain) is from a study of Ad26.COV2.S vaccination and SARS-CoV-2 variants. Findings of the study overall: Vaccine and placebo recipients had similar non-spike TCR breadth.

Assay used: immunoSEQ multiplex PCR; TCRdb lists only in-frame clones, some missing. The sample contains around 340,000 clones, 75% to 90% of which appear only once. Remarks on this clone: The antigen is undetermined.

The CDR3 contains 16 residues. Germline trimming cut 6 bases from V and 4 bases from J; bases unmatched to any gene: 11. Germline V lookup: CDR1 SNHLY, CDR2 FYNNEI. Treatment noted: around 19 received Ad26.COV2.S at low or high dose, single or two shots; about 5 received placebo; per-sample allocation not given. After the first vaccine or placebo injection, samples were drawn on day 63. This sequence joins TRBV2 and TRBJ2-7, with 11 bases that match TRBD1. The sequence derives from a person between 18 and 60 years old who received the Ad26.COV2.S COVID-19 vaccine or a placebo. Sequenced material: peripheral blood, taken in a trial of Ad26.COV2.S vaccine versus placebo. CDR3 sequence (DNA): TGTGCCAGCAGCCGAACCCGGACAGGGGGCCGGTACGAGCAGTACTTC. Translating it yields CASSRTRTGGRYEQYF.